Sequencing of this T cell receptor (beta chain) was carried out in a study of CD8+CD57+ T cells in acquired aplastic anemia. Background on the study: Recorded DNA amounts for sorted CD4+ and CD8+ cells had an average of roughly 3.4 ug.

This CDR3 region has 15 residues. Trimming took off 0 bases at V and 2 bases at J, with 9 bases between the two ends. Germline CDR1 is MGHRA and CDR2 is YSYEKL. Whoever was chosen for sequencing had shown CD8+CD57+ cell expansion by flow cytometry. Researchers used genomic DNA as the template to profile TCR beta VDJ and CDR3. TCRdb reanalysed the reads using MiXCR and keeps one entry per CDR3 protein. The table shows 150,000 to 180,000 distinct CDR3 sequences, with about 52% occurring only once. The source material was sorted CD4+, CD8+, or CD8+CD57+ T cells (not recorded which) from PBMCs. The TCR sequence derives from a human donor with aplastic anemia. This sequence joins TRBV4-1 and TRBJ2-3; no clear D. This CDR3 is CASSQDAATTDTQYF. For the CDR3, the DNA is TGCGCCAGCAGCCAAGATGCGGCTACCACAGATACGCAGTATTTT.